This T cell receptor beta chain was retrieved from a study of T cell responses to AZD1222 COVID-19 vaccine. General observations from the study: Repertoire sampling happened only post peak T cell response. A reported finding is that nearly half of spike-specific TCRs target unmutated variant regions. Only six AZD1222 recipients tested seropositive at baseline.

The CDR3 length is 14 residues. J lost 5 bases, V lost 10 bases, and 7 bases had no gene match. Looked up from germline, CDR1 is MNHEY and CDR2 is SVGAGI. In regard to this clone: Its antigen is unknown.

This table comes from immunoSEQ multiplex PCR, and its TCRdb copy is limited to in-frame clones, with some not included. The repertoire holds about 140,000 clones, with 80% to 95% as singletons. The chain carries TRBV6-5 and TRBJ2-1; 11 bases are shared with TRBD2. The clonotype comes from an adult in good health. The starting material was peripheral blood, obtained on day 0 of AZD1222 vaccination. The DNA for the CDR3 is TGTGCCACCTCCTTAGCGGGAGGGGACAATGAGCAGTTCTTC. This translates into CATSLAGGDNEQFF.